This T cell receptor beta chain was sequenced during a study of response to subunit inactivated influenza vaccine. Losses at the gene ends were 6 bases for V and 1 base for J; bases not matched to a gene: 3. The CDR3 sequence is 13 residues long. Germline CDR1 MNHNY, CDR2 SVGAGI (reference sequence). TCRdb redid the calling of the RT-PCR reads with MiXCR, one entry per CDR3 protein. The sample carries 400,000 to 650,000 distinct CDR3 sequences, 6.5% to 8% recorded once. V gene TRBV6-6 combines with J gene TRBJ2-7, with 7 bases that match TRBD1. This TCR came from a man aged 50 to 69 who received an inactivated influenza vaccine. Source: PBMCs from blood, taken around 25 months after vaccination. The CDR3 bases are TGTGCCAGCAGATGGGACAGTTCCTACGAGCAGTACTTC. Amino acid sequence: CASRWDSSYEQYF.